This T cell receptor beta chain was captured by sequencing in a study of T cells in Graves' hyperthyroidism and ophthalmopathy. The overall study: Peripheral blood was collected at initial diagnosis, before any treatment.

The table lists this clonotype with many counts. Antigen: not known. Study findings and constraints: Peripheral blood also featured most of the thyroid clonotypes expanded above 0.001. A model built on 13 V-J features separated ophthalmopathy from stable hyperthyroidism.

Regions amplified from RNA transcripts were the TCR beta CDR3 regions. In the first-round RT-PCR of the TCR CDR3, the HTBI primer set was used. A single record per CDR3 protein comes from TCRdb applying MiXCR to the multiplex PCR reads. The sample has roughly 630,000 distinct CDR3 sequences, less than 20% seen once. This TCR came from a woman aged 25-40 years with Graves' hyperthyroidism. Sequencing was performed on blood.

The CDR3 bases are TGTGCCAGCAGCTTAGTGGGAACCGGACGCGCTACCTCCTACAATGAGCAGTTCTTC. The encoded protein is CASSLVGTGRATSYNEQFF. The V call is TRBV7-9, the J call TRBJ2-1; D is undetermined. Germline loops: CDR1 SEHNR, CDR2 FQNEAQ (reference sequence). The CDR3 is 19 amino acids. Trimming took 1 base from V and 0 from J, leaving 19 bases between them.